These 27 T cell receptor beta chains originate from one sample sequenced in a study of technical replicates of blood from a handful of donors. Produced via immunoSEQ multiplex PCR; TCRdb's table is partial and in-frame only. The data show under 85,000 clones, 93% seen once. Sequenced material: T cells isolated from PBMCs. Every receptor here comes from a human donor in good health.

In this sample, this clone turned up once. The V gene is TRBV2, the J gene TRBJ2-7; 7 bases map to TRBD1. The germline V gene has CDR1 SNHLY and CDR2 FYNNEI. Trimming cost V 5 bases and J 1 base; bases outside gene matches: 8. This CDR3 has 15 amino acids. The CDR3 here is CASSPQGFPSYEQYF. CDR3 in DNA: TGTGCCAGCAGTCCACAGGGGTTCCCTTCCTACGAGCAGTACTTC.

This clone came up once. The chain uses TRBV2 and TRBJ2-2, with TRBD2 matching over 7 bases. CDR3 size: 14 residues. The V gene end was trimmed by 7 bases and the J gene end by 4 bases; junction bases not matched to a gene: 6. The germline CDR1 and CDR2 sequences are SNHLY and FYNNEI. The CDR3 nucleotides read TGTGCCAGCATGGCACTAGCGAGCACCGGGGAGCTGTTTTTT. Translating it yields CASMALASTGELFF.

This chain joins TRBV27 and TRBJ2-3; a weak D match, TRBD1 (6 bases). Germline CDR1 and CDR2: MNHEY and SMNVEV (reference sequence). The CDR3 consists of 16 residues. Trimming took 2 bases from V and 4 from J, leaving 16 bases between them. The CDR3 is CASSLSTGSSSDTQYF. DNA for the CDR3: TGTGCCAGCAGTTTAAGTACAGGGTCTAGTTCAGATACGCAGTATTTT.

The CDR3 loop reads CASSPRTSGTATHLDYGYTF. The DNA for the CDR3 is TGTGCCAGCTCACCTAGAACCTCAGGGACAGCGACCCATCTAGACTATGGCTACACCTTC. The J gene is TRBJ1-2, the V gene TRBV18; 7 positions match TRBD1. Germline CDR1 reads KGHSH; CDR2 reads LQKENI. J was trimmed by 3 bases and V by 3 bases; bases with no gene match: 22. The CDR3 length is 20 residues.

The chain joins TRBV5-1 to TRBJ2-3; 7 bases are shared with TRBD2. J was trimmed by 0 bases and V by 8 bases; bases with no gene match: 6. Germline CDR1 is SGHRS and CDR2 is YFSETQ. The length of the CDR3 is 14 residues. The CDR3 sequence: CASTGAGSTDTQYF. CDR3 in DNA: TGCGCCAGTACTGGAGCGGGAAGCACAGATACGCAGTATTTT.

The table lists this clone with a few counts. The rearrangement joins TRBV19 to TRBJ2-1; 9 bases are a match to TRBD2. This CDR3 comprises 15 residues. V was clipped by 7 bases and J by 8 bases; unmatched bases: 12. The germline CDR1 and CDR2 sequences are LNHDA and SQIVND (reference sequence). CDR3 DNA: TGTGCCAGTATAGGGGTAGCGGGAGCGGAGGATGAGCAGTTCTTC. Translated, it gives CASIGVAGAEDEQFF.

The chain employs TRBV6-5 and TRBJ2-3; TRBD2 matches at 12 bases. After removal of 5 bases from V and 8 bases from J, the junction contained 2 bases not matched to a gene. The CDR3 sequence is 13 residues long. From germline, CDR1 is MNHEY and CDR2 SVGAGI. The CDR3 DNA reads as TGTGCCAGCAGTCTAGCGGGAGGGCCTACGCAGTATTTT. Protein: CASSLAGGPTQYF.

The gene calls are TRBV19 and TRBJ2-5, with 10 nucleotides matching TRBD1. The V gene end was trimmed by 0 bases and the J gene end by 4 bases; junction bases not matched to a gene: 2. Germline assignment: CDR1 LNHDA and CDR2 SQIVND (reference sequence). The CDR3 consists of 15 residues. The CDR3 DNA sequence: TGTGCCAGTAGTATAGATCGGACAGGGGGAGAGACCCAGTACTTC. Amino acid sequence: CASSIDRTGGETQYF.

The rearrangement joins TRBV2 to TRBJ2-7; D may be TRBD1 (5 bases). V was clipped by 6 bases and J by 3 bases, with 9 bases between them. The CDR3 runs 12 residues. Germline CDR1 SNHLY, CDR2 FYNNEI. CDR3 region: CASREQDYEQYF. In DNA form, the CDR3 reads TGTGCCAGCAGGGAACAGGACTACGAGCAGTACTTC.

This chain joins TRBV5-1 and TRBJ1-4; 12 bases align to TRBD1. The CDR3 has 17 residues. V lost 5 bases to trimming and J lost 1 base; unmatched junction nucleotides: 6. Germline V gene sequence: CDR1 SGHRS, CDR2 YFSETQ. CDR3 sequence: CASRMGDRGRTNEKLFF. For the CDR3, the DNA is TGCGCCAGCAGGATGGGGGACAGGGGGCGAACTAATGAAAAACTGTTTTTT.

This clone came up a few times. This chain uses TRBV13 with TRBJ1-6; D perhaps matches TRBD1 (6 bases). This CDR3 has 13 amino acids. The V gene lost 6 bases and the J gene lost 13 bases, with 16 bases spanning the gap. Germline CDR1 and CDR2: PRHDT and FYEKMQ (reference sequence). The CDR3 DNA is TGTGCCAGCAGTCCTCGGGGGGCCGGTCCCCTCCACTTT. This codes for CASSPRGAGPLHF.

The chain employs TRBV6-1 and TRBJ1-2, with 10 bases aligning to TRBD1. The CDR3 runs to 15 residues. Per the germline V gene, CDR1 is MNHNS and CDR2 is SASEGT. J lost 0 bases, V lost 6 bases, and 4 bases had no gene match. CDR3 in amino acids: CASRGDRGSNYGYTF. DNA for the CDR3: TGTGCCAGCAGGGGGGACAGGGGTTCTAACTATGGCTACACCTTC.

This chain joins TRBV12-5 and TRBJ1-3; tentative D call: TRBD1 (5 bases). V was cut by 0 bases and J by 4 bases, with 13 bases left in between. The V gene's germline CDR1 is LGHNT and CDR2 FRNRAP. CDR3 size: 16 residues. CDR3 protein: CASGLVPGVLGNTIYF. The CDR3 DNA sequence: TGTGCTAGTGGTTTGGTACCGGGGGTCTTGGGAAACACCATATATTTT.

The chain employs TRBV4-1 and TRBJ2-7; D is unclear. From germline, CDR1 is MGHRA and CDR2 YSYEKL. V was pared by 5 bases and J by 1 base, with 9 bases between. The CDR3 has 13 amino acids. This CDR3 is CASSSSYSYEQYF. Written as DNA, the CDR3 is TGCGCCAGCAGCTCGAGTTATTCCTACGAGCAGTACTTC.

This sequence joins TRBV28 and TRBJ2-7; D not resolved. V was pared by 4 bases and J by 3 bases, with 4 bases between. The CDR3 spans 11 residues. In germline, CDR1 is MDHEN, CDR2 SYDVKM. CDR3 amino acids: CASSYNYEQYF. Here the CDR3 DNA reads TGTGCCAGCAGTTACAACTACGAGCAGTACTTC.

This clone was counted once. This chain joins TRBV27 and TRBJ1-2; D is unresolved. Germline V gene lookup returns CDR1 MNHEY and CDR2 SMNVEV (reference sequence). V lost 5 bases, J lost 0 bases, and 13 bases lay in between. The CDR3 runs to 15 residues. The CDR3 sequence: CASSPSPLANYGYTF. In DNA, the CDR3 is TGTGCCAGCAGTCCCTCCCCCCTAGCTAACTATGGCTACACCTTC.

This chain joins TRBV5-8 and TRBJ1-1; D not resolved. The CDR3 loop spans 13 amino acids. Germline CDR1 reads SGHTS; CDR2 reads YDEGEE. V lost 4 bases, J lost 6 bases, and 13 bases lay in between. The CDR3 sequence: CASSIRGKAEAFF. As DNA, the CDR3 is TGTGCCAGCAGCATCCGCGGGAAGGCTGAAGCTTTCTTT.

This rearrangement joins TRBV7-8 to TRBJ1-1; D is uncertain. From germline, CDR1 is SGHVS and CDR2 FQNEAQ. Between the trimmed V and J ends, which lost 0 bases and 1 base, there was a span of 6 bases. The CDR3 runs 14 residues. CDR3 coding DNA: TGTGCCAGCAGCTTAGCGGGAGGGAACACTGAAGCTTTCTTT. Protein: CASSLAGGNTEAFF.

This clone was observed a handful of times. The chain links TRBV7-9 to TRBJ2-2; D gene unclear. Germline V lookup: CDR1 SEHNR, CDR2 FQNEAQ (reference sequence). V dropped 3 bases and J dropped 0 bases, with 11 bases sitting between them. The CDR3 totals 16 residues. The CDR3 loop is CASSFIRNANTGELFF. In DNA form, the CDR3 reads TGTGCCAGCAGCTTCATCAGGAACGCGAACACCGGGGAGCTGTTTTTT.

This rearrangement joins TRBV10-2 to TRBJ1-1; D may be TRBD1 (5 bases). Trimming left V 6 bases short and J 4 bases short, with 9 bases between. CDR1 WSHSY and CDR2 SAAADI come from the germline V gene. The CDR3 is made up of 12 amino acids. The CDR3 sequence is CASRSGGTEAFF. CDR3 nucleotide sequence: TGCGCCAGCAGATCCGGGGGCACTGAAGCTTTCTTT.

This clone came up once. The rearrangement uses TRBV27 and TRBJ2-7; D is possibly TRBD2 (6 bases). Per the germline V gene, CDR1 is MNHEY and CDR2 is SMNVEV (reference sequence). This CDR3 spans 13 amino acids. Trimming stripped 0 bases from V and 6 bases from J, with 9 bases between. The CDR3 DNA reads TGTGCCAGCAGTTTATCGCGGGGCTCCGAGCAGTACTTC. Encoded protein: CASSLSRGSEQYF.

The chain recombines TRBV2 with TRBJ1-2; 7 nucleotides agree with TRBD1. This CDR3 has 16 residues. Germline lookup yields CDR1 SNHLY and CDR2 FYNNEI. V lost 5 bases and J lost 2; bases outside the gene matches: 11. As DNA, the CDR3 is TGTGCCAGCAGTCCCAACGTGGGGGGACAGAACTATGGCTACACCTTC. It yields the protein CASSPNVGGQNYGYTF.

The J gene is TRBJ2-7, the V gene TRBV20-1; TRBD2 aligns across 7 bases. This CDR3 region has 11 residues. The germline V gene has CDR1 DFQATT and CDR2 SNEGSKA (reference sequence). V trimming: 7 bases; J trimming: 6 bases; junction bases outside the gene matches: 6. DNA for the CDR3: TGCAGTGTGTTAAGCGGGACCGAGCAGTACTTC. Translating it yields CSVLSGTEQYF.

The rearrangement uses TRBV6-1 and TRBJ2-1; D is undetermined. The length of the CDR3 is 15 residues. Per germline, CDR1 MNHNS and CDR2 SASEGT. The V end was cut by 7 bases, the J end by 0 bases, with 13 bases between. The DNA of the CDR3 is TGTGCCAGCACGTCGCTGCTGAGCTCCTACAATGAGCAGTTCTTC. It encodes CASTSLLSSYNEQFF.

The V gene is TRBV29-1, the J gene TRBJ1-1, with TRBD1 identical over 8 bases. The CDR3 consists of 13 residues. The V gene's germline CDR1 is SQVTM and CDR2 ANQGSEA. Trimming cost V 4 bases and J 5 bases; bases outside gene matches: 6. This CDR3 reads CSVVQGGGTEAFF. The CDR3 DNA follows: TGCAGCGTTGTACAGGGGGGAGGGACTGAAGCTTTCTTT.

This chain connects TRBV19 to TRBJ1-5; 12 nucleotides align to TRBD1. Germline values: CDR1 LNHDA, CDR2 SQIVND (reference sequence). After removal of 7 bases from V and 2 bases from J, the junction contained 3 bases not matched to a gene. This CDR3 comprises 15 residues. The CDR3 here is CASNRDRGRNQPQHF. In DNA, the CDR3 is TGTGCCAGTAATAGGGACAGGGGGCGCAATCAGCCCCAGCATTTT.

The chain joins TRBV29-1 to TRBJ1-2; D not resolved. Trimming took off 5 bases at V and 3 bases at J, with 10 bases between the two ends. The germline V gene encodes CDR1 SQVTM and CDR2 ANQGSEA. There are 12 residues in the CDR3. The CDR3 spells CSVISRDYGYTF. The CDR3 DNA is TGCAGCGTTATCTCCCGTGACTATGGCTACACCTTC. Together with reference TRBV29-1 and TRBJ1-2, the CDR3 gives the full variable domain: SAVISQKPSRDICQRGTSLTIQCQVDSQVTMMFWYRQQPGQSLTLIATANQGSEATYESGFVIDKFPISRPNLTFSTLTVSNMSPEDSSIYLCSVISRDYGYTFGSGTRLTVV.